Included here is one TCR beta chain sequence, with context. Its antigen is currently unknown. This CDR3 spans 14 amino acids. V lost 7 bases and J lost 6, with 19 bases in between. Per the germline V gene, CDR1 is SGHTA and CDR2 is FQGNSA. This sample was taken from a study of OX40 agonist ivuxolimab in advanced cancers. Across the study: Partial responses were achieved by three patients: one hepatocellular carcinoma, two cutaneous melanoma.

Findings and caveats of the study: Near-lowest levels of clonal expansion characterized partial responders at 0.1-3.0 mg/kg. Expanded clones were, on average, more numerous among CD8+ T cells than CD4+. Some nonresponders additionally presented with little normalized T-cell clonal expansion.

Produced via immunoSEQ multiplex PCR; TCRdb's table is partial and in-frame only. The sample includes tens of thousands of clones, around nine tenths of them seen just once. This TCR came from an adult with an advanced solid tumor such as melanoma, head and neck, liver or kidney cancer. Here the sequenced sample was CD4+ or CD8+ T cells sorted from blood, taken in a trial of the OX40 agonist ivuxolimab. This rearrangement joins TRBV7-2 to TRBJ2-7; D possibly corresponds to TRBD2 (7 bases). CDR3 in DNA: TGTGCCAGCAACTACAACCTGGGAGGGGGCGAGCAGTACTTC. Translated: CASNYNLGGGEQYF.